Listed below are T cell receptor beta chains from one sample, sequenced in a study of T cell responses to AZD1222 COVID-19 vaccine. The data were produced by immunoSEQ multiplex PCR, yet TCRdb's version contains in-frame clones alone and is incomplete. The sample has over 110,000 clones, roughly 91% seen once. The sample consisted of peripheral blood, taken on day 0 of AZD1222 vaccination. The receptors were gathered from an adult in good health. The CDR3 runs from the conserved cysteine through the conserved F or W. The D gene is left open where the match is weak. Clone size, where shown, is once, few, many, or a class for clones that have expanded.

CDR3 DNA,CDR3 protein,D gene,J gene,clone size,CDR3 length,V gene
TGTGCCAGCAGCCGCGGACTAGCGGGAGCCCGGGGTGCCAATGAGCAGTTCTTC,CASSRGLAGARGANEQFF,TRBD2,TRBJ2-1,-,18,TRBV6-2/TRBV6-3
TGTGCCAGCAGTTACGGTGCGAACGGGAGGGCCATCGAGCAGTACTTC,CASSYGANGRAIEQYF,TRBD2,TRBJ2-7,-,16,TRBV6-2/TRBV6-3
TGTGCCAGCAGCGAAGGGGTCAACTACGAGCAGTACTTC,CASSEGVNYEQYF,-,TRBJ2-7,once,13,TRBV7-9
TGTGCCAGCAGCTTAGGACAGGTCTATGGCTACACCTTC,CASSLGQVYGYTF,-,TRBJ1-2,-,13,TRBV7-2
TGTGCCAGCAGTGAATCTGGGGGAGGGGAAAAACTGTTTTTT,CASSESGGGEKLFF,-,TRBJ1-4,once,14,TRBV6-1
TGTGCCAGCAGCCAGCCGGGACTAAGGACTGAAGCTTTCTTT,CASSQPGLRTEAFF,-,TRBJ1-1,-,14,TRBV14
TGTGCCAGTAGCGACTTACCCCGGGACAGCCCCTACGAGCAGTACTTC,CASSDLPRDSPYEQYF,TRBD1,TRBJ2-7,-,16,TRBV19
TGTGCCAGCAGCCAAGGCGGGGAAGCCCTCTATGGCTACACCTTC,CASSQGGEALYGYTF,-,TRBJ1-2,-,15,TRBV7-9
TGTGCCAGTAGTCGGACAGAGAAGCAAGAGACCCAGTACTTC,CASSRTEKQETQYF,-,TRBJ2-5,-,14,TRBV19
TGTGCCAGCAGATGGACAGGGACCACTGAAGCTTTCTTT,CASRWTGTTEAFF,TRBD1,TRBJ1-1,-,13,TRBV27
TGTGCCATCAAGTCGACGGCTAGCGGTTTCTACGAGCAGTACTTC,CAIKSTASGFYEQYF,TRBD2,TRBJ2-7,-,15,TRBV10-3
TGCGCCAGCAGCCAAGTAGGACTAGTCAACACCGGGGAGCTGTTTTTT,CASSQVGLVNTGELFF,TRBD2,TRBJ2-2,-,16,TRBV4-3
TGCGCCAGCAGCCAAGAGCATGGGCAGGGGAAAGGCTACACCTTC,CASSQEHGQGKGYTF,-,TRBJ1-2,-,15,TRBV4-3
TGTGCCAGTAGTGAGGGCAACTACGGGCAGTACTTC,CASSEGNYGQYF,-,TRBJ2-7,-,12,TRBV19
TGCGCCAGCAGCTTGGATGGCAGTAGTGGAAACACCATATATTTT,CASSLDGSSGNTIYF,-,TRBJ1-3,-,15,TRBV5-1
TGTGCCAGCAGTTACTCTAAAAGGGCAAATTCACCCCTCCACTTT,CASSYSKRANSPLHF,-,TRBJ1-6,once,15,TRBV6-2/TRBV6-3
TGTGCCAGCAGTTTAGGGCAGACCTTCGGGGCCGGGGAGCTGTTTTTT,CASSLGQTFGAGELFF,-,TRBJ2-2,-,16,TRBV27
TGTGCCAGCACGCATACAGGCGGGGGGGGCACAGATACGCAGTATTTT,CASTHTGGGGTDTQYF,TRBD2,TRBJ2-3,-,16,TRBV7-9
TGTGCCAGCAGCTTAGCCACAGCATGGTTGGGGTCACCCCTCCACTTT,CASSLATAWLGSPLHF,-,TRBJ1-6,-,16,TRBV7-2
TGTGCCAGCAGCCGGGGGCAGGGGTGGTACGAGCAGTACTTC,CASSRGQGWYEQYF,-,TRBJ2-7,-,14,TRBV7-9
TGTGCCAGCAGTTACCGGGGGGCGCGAGGCTATGGCTACACCTTC,CASSYRGARGYGYTF,-,TRBJ1-2,-,15,TRBV6-5
TGTGCCAGCAGTCGACAGGGAGATCAGCCCCAGCATTTT,CASSRQGDQPQHF,TRBD1,TRBJ1-5,-,13,TRBV6-5
TGTGCCAGCAGTGTTTCCGAATCTGGAAACACCATATATTTT,CASSVSESGNTIYF,-,TRBJ1-3,-,14,TRBV2
TGCAGCGTTTCAGCAAACTATGGCTACACCTTC,CSVSANYGYTF,-,TRBJ1-2,-,11,TRBV29-1
TGTGCCAGCAGTTATGGGCCGTACCAAGAGACCCAGTACTTC,CASSYGPYQETQYF,-,TRBJ2-5,-,14,TRBV6-2/TRBV6-3
TGTGCCAGCAGATTCTCTAGGATGATTGGCATGAACACTGAAGCTTTCTTT,CASRFSRMIGMNTEAFF,-,TRBJ1-1,-,17,TRBV3-1/TRBV3-2
TGTGCCAGCAGCGCGAAAGAGGGTTTCGGGGAGCTGTTTTTT,CASSAKEGFGELFF,-,TRBJ2-2,few,14,TRBV9
TGTGCCGGAAATCAGCCCCAGCATTTT,CAGNQPQHF,-,TRBJ1-5,-,9,TRBV3-1/TRBV3-2
TGTGCCAGCAGCCAAGATTCGGCGTTCTATGGCTACACCTTC,CASSQDSAFYGYTF,-,TRBJ1-2,-,14,TRBV3-1/TRBV3-2
TGTGCCAGCAGCTTGGATTGGGGACAGGGAGAGCCCCAGCATTTT,CASSLDWGQGEPQHF,TRBD1,TRBJ1-5,-,15,TRBV5-8
TGTGCCATCGGAGACAGATTGAACACTGAAGCTTTCTTT,CAIGDRLNTEAFF,-,TRBJ1-1,-,13,TRBV27
TGTGCCAGCAGTTTCGGACAGGGAGGCGAGCAGTACTTC,CASSFGQGGEQYF,TRBD1,TRBJ2-7,-,13,TRBV12-3/TRBV12-4
TGTGCCAGCAGTCTACGGCCCTCTCTTTACGAGCAGTACTTC,CASSLRPSLYEQYF,-,TRBJ2-7,once,14,TRBV6-2/TRBV6-3
TGTGCCAGCAGTTTCCTTCAGGTAGGACTCAACCCGGTCCACGAGCAGTACTTC,CASSFLQVGLNPVHEQYF,-,TRBJ2-7,-,18,TRBV27
TGCGCCAGCAGCCAATGGGGCGGGGGAGGGGCAGATACGCAGTATTTT,CASSQWGGGGADTQYF,TRBD2,TRBJ2-3,-,16,TRBV4-3
TGTGCCATCAGTGAGATGAAGTACGGGGCCACCAATGAGCAGTTCTTC,CAISEMKYGATNEQFF,-,TRBJ2-1,-,16,TRBV10-3
TGTGCCAGCAGCCCCAGGGTGCGGGGGGACTATGGCTACACCTTC,CASSPRVRGDYGYTF,-,TRBJ1-2,-,15,TRBV7-2
TGTGCCAGCTCGCATAACACGGCCGGGGGGTCCTCCACCGGGGAGCTGTTTTTT,CASSHNTAGGSSTGELFF,TRBD2,TRBJ2-2,-,18,TRBV18
TGCGCCAGCAGCTTGGGGGGACGGGATGGCTACACCTTC,CASSLGGRDGYTF,-,TRBJ1-2,-,13,TRBV5-1
TGTGCCAGTACCCCACAGGACCTTAATAATTCACCCCTCCACTTT,CASTPQDLNNSPLHF,-,TRBJ1-6,-,15,TRBV19
TGTGCCAGCAGCCCCTTAGCGGGAAGCTCCTACGAGCAGTACTTC,CASSPLAGSSYEQYF,TRBD2,TRBJ2-7,-,15,TRBV7-8
TGTGCCATCAGTGACCTGTACGAGCAGTACTTC,CAISDLYEQYF,-,TRBJ2-7,-,11,TRBV10-3
TGTGCCAGCAGCCCGCGGGGGTTCTCCTACGAGCAGTACTTC,CASSPRGFSYEQYF,TRBD2,TRBJ2-7,-,14,TRBV3-1/TRBV3-2
TGTGCCAGCGGGGAAGTCTATGGCTACACCTTC,CASGEVYGYTF,-,TRBJ1-2,-,11,TRBV25-1
TGTGCCAGCAGCTCCACGGGACCAAGCACAGATACGCAGTATTTT,CASSSTGPSTDTQYF,-,TRBJ2-3,-,15,TRBV6-5
TGCGCCAGCAGCTCCCAGGCTGGGGGTACTGGCTACACCTTC,CASSSQAGGTGYTF,-,TRBJ1-2,-,14,TRBV4-3
TGTGCCAGTAGTATCAGGCTAGCGGACTACAATGAGCAGTTCTTC,CASSIRLADYNEQFF,TRBD2,TRBJ2-1,-,15,TRBV19
TGTGCCAGCAGTTCGGGACAGGGCGGAAACACCATATATTTT,CASSSGQGGNTIYF,TRBD1,TRBJ1-3,-,14,TRBV28
TGCGCCAGCAGAGGGGCCACCGGGGAGCTGTTTTTT,CASRGATGELFF,-,TRBJ2-2,once,12,TRBV10-1
TGTGCCAGCAGCCAGGATAGACTAGCGGCAGATACGCAGTATTTT,CASSQDRLAADTQYF,TRBD2,TRBJ2-3,-,15,TRBV3-1/TRBV3-2
TGTGCCAGCAGTGAGGGGTACAATGAGCAGTTCTTC,CASSEGYNEQFF,-,TRBJ2-1,-,12,TRBV6-2/TRBV6-3
TGTGCCAGCAGTTATGGGAGCTTGGGCTCCTACAATGAGCAGTTCTTC,CASSYGSLGSYNEQFF,-,TRBJ2-1,-,16,TRBV6-2/TRBV6-3
TGTGCCAGCTCACCAGATGAGGGAAATGGCTACACCTTC,CASSPDEGNGYTF,-,TRBJ1-2,-,13,TRBV18
TGTGCCAGCAGGGGGACAGGACCTAGCTACGAGCAGTACTTC,CASRGTGPSYEQYF,TRBD1,TRBJ2-7,-,14,TRBV2
TGCAGCGGACAATGGACGGCGAGGACTGAAGCTTTCTTT,CSGQWTARTEAFF,-,TRBJ1-1,-,13,TRBV29-1
TGTGCCAGCAGCGCCGGGACATCGGTTCGGCCCCAGCATTTT,CASSAGTSVRPQHF,-,TRBJ1-5,-,14,TRBV9
TGTGCCTGGAACAAGGGCAGGGGAGAGACCCAGTACTTC,CAWNKGRGETQYF,-,TRBJ2-5,-,13,TRBV30
TGTGCCAGCACCCCAAGTCGGGGGACCTTT,CASTPSRGTF,-,TRBJ1-6,once,10,TRBV21-1
TGTGCCAGCAGTGATCCGGGACAGGGACGTACTGAAGCTTTCTTT,CASSDPGQGRTEAFF,TRBD1,TRBJ1-1,-,15,TRBV2
TGTGCCAGCAGCTTAGCCCGGGACACCTTGGATGAAAAACTGTTTTTT,CASSLARDTLDEKLFF,-,TRBJ1-4,-,16,TRBV7-9